These 3 T cell receptor beta chains originate from one sample sequenced in a study of T-cell reconstitution after alpha-beta-depleted transplantation in children. Library preparation (for TCRbeta) was performed with unique molecular identifiers. TCRdb processed the PCR reads anew with MiXCR; each CDR3 protein has one entry. This sample has just over 350,000 distinct CDR3 sequences, with less than 15% found just once. The sample in question was PBMCs, obtained from the stem cell graft. Receptors originate from a human donor who donated a stem cell graft to a child with Fanconi anemia.

The J gene is TRBJ1-1, the V gene TRBV6-5; a possible D gene is TRBD1 (6 bases). Trimming stripped 1 base from V and 0 bases from J, with 21 bases between. The CDR3 sequence is 19 residues long. CDR1 and CDR2 (germline): MNHEY, SVGAGI. The CDR3 nucleotides read TGTGCCAGCAGTTACTGTCCCCCGAGACAGGAAACGTTGAACACTGAAGCTTTCTTT. Its translation is CASSYCPPRQETLNTEAFF.

There are many counts of this clonotype. Here the CDR3 DNA reads TGCGCCAGCAGCCCCGCAACAGGGACTGAAGCTTTCTTT. Encoded protein: CASSPATGTEAFF. The chain employs TRBV5-1 and TRBJ1-1, with TRBD1 as a possible D gene (6 bases). The V gene's germline CDR1 is SGHRS and CDR2 YFSETQ. Trimming removed 4 bases from V and 5 bases from J, with 12 bases in between. The CDR3 is made up of 13 amino acids. Based on the CDR3 plus reference TRBV5-1 and TRBJ1-1, the full variable domain is KAGVTQTPRYLIKTRGQQVTLSCSPISGHRSVSWYQQTPGQGLQFLFEYFSETQRNKGNFPGRFSGRQFSNSRSEMNVSTLELGDSALYLCASSPATGTEAFFGQGTRLTVV.

The rearrangement uses TRBV2 and TRBJ2-2, with unresolved D. Trimming pared 3 bases from V and 6 bases from J, leaving 8 bases between. The germline gives CDR1 SNHLY, CDR2 FYNNEI. The CDR3 loop spans 13 amino acids. Here the CDR3 reads CASSDTTAGELFF. The CDR3, as DNA: TGTGCCAGCAGTGATACCACCGCCGGGGAGCTGTTTTTT.